Listed below are T cell receptor beta chains from one sample, sequenced in a study of blood T cell repertoires in COVID-19. TCRdb's copy holds only in-frame clones and misses some; the assay was immunoSEQ multiplex PCR. The sample yields under 250,000 clones, 70% to 85% seen once. The specimen was peripheral blood. Source of these receptors: an elderly man with acute or convalescent COVID-19. Both conserved end residues are trimmed from each CDR3. Clone size is stated in some rows and not others, as once, few, many or a class when expanded.

v_gene	j_gene	abundance	CDR3aa
TRBV9	TRBJ1-4	.	ASSASSGGLEKLF
TRBV3-1/TRBV3-2	TRBJ2-6	.	ASTLTGGVSGANVLT
TRBV11-2	TRBJ1-2	once	ASSSWDRGGYT
TRBV19	TRBJ1-5	.	ASSIGRDQPQH
TRBV6-5	TRBJ1-4	.	ASNARGNEKLF
TRBV27	TRBJ2-7	.	ASSSTTGTGGYEQY
TRBV4-1	TRBJ1-4	.	ASSQAQGSTNEKLF
TRBV21-1	TRBJ1-6	.	ASSNYGQGQDSPLH
TRBV9	TRBJ2-5	.	ASSPETGGETQY
TRBV18	TRBJ1-4	once	ASSPQGAAREKLF
TRBV6-6	TRBJ1-6	.	ASSYGGGNSPLH
TRBV5-1	TRBJ2-4	.	ASSLNPPGLAAPARAKNIQY
TRBV25-1	TRBJ2-4	once	ASSEYNPQGAKNIQY
TRBV2	TRBJ1-6	.	ASSPGQGNSPLH
TRBV24-1	TRBJ1-2	.	ATSDSAGTGGYGYT
TRBV9	TRBJ1-2	.	ASSASGTWGYT
TRBV24-1	TRBJ2-2	.	ATSDLGMNTGELF
TRBV18	TRBJ1-5	once	ASSAFRREAKRNQPQH
TRBV19	TRBJ1-2	.	ASKEEPGSFGYGYT
TRBV5-6	TRBJ1-5	few	ASSLAQGKNQPQH
TRBV5-1	TRBJ2-2	few	ASSVGDDTGELF
TRBV4-1	TRBJ2-7	.	ASSQAGTGGYEQY
TRBV30	TRBJ1-2	.	AWTTSGGGYGYT
TRBV19	TRBJ1-2	.	ASSPESFYGYT
TRBV28	TRBJ1-1	.	ASRLSDREVTEAF
TRBV6-5	TRBJ2-1	.	ASSYSPGLNNEQF
TRBV5-1	TRBJ1-1	.	ASSHGSNTEAF
TRBV27	TRBJ1-6	.	ASSPRDTYNSPLH
TRBV18	TRBJ2-1	.	ASSPNEAGGMRQF
TRBV28	TRBJ1-3	.	ASRPGISGNTIY
TRBV6-5	TRBJ2-4	once	ASSSGTGIKNIQY
TRBV18	TRBJ1-2	.	ASSPGSDYGYT
TRBV10-3	TRBJ1-6	.	AISVSGQGDSPLH
TRBV19	TRBJ1-2	.	ASQAGTEHGYT
TRBV19	TRBJ2-2	.	ASKEETNTGELF
TRBV7-9	TRBJ1-2	.	ASSFLGQGLNYGYT
TRBV21-1	TRBJ1-1	.	ASSKGKRGLNTEAF
TRBV28	TRBJ2-4	.	ASSPYLTGYENIQY
TRBV3-1/TRBV3-2	TRBJ2-2	.	ASSQDRLAGGRTGELF
TRBV19	TRBJ1-4	.	ASSPAGRKANEKLF
TRBV7-3	TRBJ2-1	.	ASSLSSGGAYNEQF
TRBV4-1	TRBJ2-3	.	ASSQAPGTRADTQY
TRBV18	TRBJ2-7	.	ASSPGALSSYEQY
TRBV23-1	TRBJ1-2	.	ASSLGQDPSNYGYT
TRBV5-1	TRBJ1-3	.	ASSLDGQHSGNTIY
TRBV28	TRBJ1-2	.	ASRHPVGEGYGYT
TRBV28	TRBJ2-1	.	ASSTPRQGSLEQF
TRBV5-1	TRBJ2-5	once	ASSFPGVQETQY
TRBV4-1	TRBJ2-7	once	ASSQGLADTYEQY
TRBV28	TRBJ1-4	.	ASSWGGVNEKLF
TRBV3-1/TRBV3-2	TRBJ2-5	.	ASTEQGTQY
TRBV2	TRBJ2-7	.	ASSEGHRYYEQY
TRBV27	TRBJ1-2	.	ASSYRDRGRDYT
TRBV12-5	TRBJ1-6	.	ASGLTTGRSPLH